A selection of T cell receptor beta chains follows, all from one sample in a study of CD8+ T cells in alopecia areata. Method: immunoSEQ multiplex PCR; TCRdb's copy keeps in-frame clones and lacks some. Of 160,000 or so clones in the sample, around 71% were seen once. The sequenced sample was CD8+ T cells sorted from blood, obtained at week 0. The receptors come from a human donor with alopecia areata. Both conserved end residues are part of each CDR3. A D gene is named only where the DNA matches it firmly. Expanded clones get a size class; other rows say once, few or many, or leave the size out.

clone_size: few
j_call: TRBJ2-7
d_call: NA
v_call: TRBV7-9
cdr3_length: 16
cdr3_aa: CASSSNPRTSSYEQYF
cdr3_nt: TGTGCCAGCAGCTCCAATCCCAGGACCAGCTCCTACGAGCAGTACTTC

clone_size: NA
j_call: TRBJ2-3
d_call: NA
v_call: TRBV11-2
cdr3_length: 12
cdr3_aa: CASSYRPDTQYF
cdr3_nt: TGTGCCAGCAGCTATAGACCGGATACGCAGTATTTT

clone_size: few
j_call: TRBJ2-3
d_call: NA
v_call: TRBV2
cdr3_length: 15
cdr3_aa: CASSVSGSHTDTQYF
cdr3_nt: TGTGCCAGCAGTGTTTCTGGGAGTCACACAGATACGCAGTATTTT

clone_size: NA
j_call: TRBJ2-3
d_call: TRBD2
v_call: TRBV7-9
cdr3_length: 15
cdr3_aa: CASSGRGAETDTQYF
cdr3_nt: TGTGCCAGCAGTGGGCGGGGGGCCGAGACAGATACGCAGTATTTT

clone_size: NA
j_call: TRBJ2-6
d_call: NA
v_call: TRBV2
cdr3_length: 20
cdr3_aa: CASRPSGRDENHSGANVLTF
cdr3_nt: TGTGCCAGCAGACCCTCTGGCAGGGACGAAAACCACTCTGGGGCCAACGTCCTGACTTTC

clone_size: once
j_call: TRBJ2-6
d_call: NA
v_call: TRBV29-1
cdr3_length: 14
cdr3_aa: CSVELVSGANVLTF
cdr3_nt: TGCAGCGTTGAATTGGTCTCTGGGGCCAACGTCCTGACTTTC

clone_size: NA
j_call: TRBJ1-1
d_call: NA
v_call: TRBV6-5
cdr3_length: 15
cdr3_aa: CASSYSDGTRGEAFF
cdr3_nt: TGTGCCAGCAGTTACTCGGACGGAACCCGGGGGGAAGCTTTCTTT

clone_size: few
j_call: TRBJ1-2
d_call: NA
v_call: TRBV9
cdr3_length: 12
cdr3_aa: CATSERSYGYTF
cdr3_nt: TGTGCCACCTCGGAACGGTCCTATGGCTACACCTTC

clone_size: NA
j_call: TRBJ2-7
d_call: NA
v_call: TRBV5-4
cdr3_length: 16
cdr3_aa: CASSRMRPPGSYEQYF
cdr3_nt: TGTGCCAGCAGCAGGATGAGGCCCCCGGGATCCTACGAGCAGTACTTC

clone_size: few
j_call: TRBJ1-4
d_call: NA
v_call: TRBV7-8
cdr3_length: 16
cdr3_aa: CASSLASGLNNEKLFF
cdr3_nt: TGTGCCAGCAGCTTAGCCTCGGGGTTGAATAATGAAAAACTGTTTTTT

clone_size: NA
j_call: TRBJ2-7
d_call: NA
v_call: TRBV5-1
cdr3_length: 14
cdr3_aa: CASSLAQGAYEQYF
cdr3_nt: TGCGCCAGCAGCTTAGCCCAGGGTGCGTACGAGCAGTACTTC

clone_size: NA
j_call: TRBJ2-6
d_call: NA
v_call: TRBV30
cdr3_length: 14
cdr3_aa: CAGPGPLGANVLTF
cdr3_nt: TGTGCGGGACCTGGGCCGCTCGGGGCCAACGTCCTGACTTTC

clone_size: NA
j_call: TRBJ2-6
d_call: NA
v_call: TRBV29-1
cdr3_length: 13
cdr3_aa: CSVESGGANVLTF
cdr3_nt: TGCAGCGTTGAATCGGGCGGGGCCAACGTCCTGACTTTC

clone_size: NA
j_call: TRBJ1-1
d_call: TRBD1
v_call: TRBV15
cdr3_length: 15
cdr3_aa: CATSREHRGVTEAFF
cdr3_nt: TGTGCCACCAGCAGAGAGCACAGGGGAGTTACTGAAGCTTTCTTT

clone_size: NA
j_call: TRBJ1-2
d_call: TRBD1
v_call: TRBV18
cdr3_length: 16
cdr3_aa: CASSPWTGASFYGYTF
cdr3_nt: TGTGCCAGCTCACCTTGGACAGGCGCGTCCTTTTATGGCTACACCTTC

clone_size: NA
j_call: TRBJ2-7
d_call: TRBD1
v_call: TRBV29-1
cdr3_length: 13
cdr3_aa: CSVGTGISYEQYF
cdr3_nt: TGCAGCGTAGGGACAGGGATCTCCTACGAGCAGTACTTC

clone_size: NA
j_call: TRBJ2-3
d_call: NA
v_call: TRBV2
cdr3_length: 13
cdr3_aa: CASSGPGEDTQYF
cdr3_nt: TGTGCCAGCTCTGGTCCAGGGGAAGATACGCAGTATTTT

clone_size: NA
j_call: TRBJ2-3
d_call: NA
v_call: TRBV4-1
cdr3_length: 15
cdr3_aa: CASSQVGRGTDTQYF
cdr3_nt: TGCGCCAGCAGCCAAGTTGGCAGGGGCACAGATACGCAGTATTTT

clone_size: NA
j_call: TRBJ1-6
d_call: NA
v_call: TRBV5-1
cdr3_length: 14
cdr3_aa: CASRLRDTGSPLHF
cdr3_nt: TGCGCCAGCAGACTACGGGACACCGGTTCACCCCTCCACTTT

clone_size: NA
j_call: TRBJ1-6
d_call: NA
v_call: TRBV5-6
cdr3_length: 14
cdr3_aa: CASSLGSTGSPLHF
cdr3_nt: TGTGCCAGCAGCTTGGGCTCGACTGGTTCACCCCTCCACTTT

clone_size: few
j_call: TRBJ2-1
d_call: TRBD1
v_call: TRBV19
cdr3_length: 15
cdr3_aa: CASRQGQGESNEQFF
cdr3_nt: TGTGCCAGTAGACAAGGACAGGGGGAAAGCAATGAGCAGTTCTTC

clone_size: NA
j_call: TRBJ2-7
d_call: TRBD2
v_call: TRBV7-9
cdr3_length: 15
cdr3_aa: CASSLLAGTDYEQYF
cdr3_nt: TGTGCCAGCAGCCTTCTAGCGGGAACTGACTACGAGCAGTACTTC

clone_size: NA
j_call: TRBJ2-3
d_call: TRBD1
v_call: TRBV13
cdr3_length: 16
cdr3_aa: CASNYPPTGVADTQYF
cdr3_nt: TGTGCCAGCAACTACCCCCCGACAGGGGTTGCAGATACGCAGTATTTT

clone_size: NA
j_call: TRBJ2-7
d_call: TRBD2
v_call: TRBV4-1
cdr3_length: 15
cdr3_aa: CASSQGGGGPYEQYF
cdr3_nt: TGCGCCAGCAGCCAAGGCGGCGGGGGACCCTACGAGCAGTACTTC

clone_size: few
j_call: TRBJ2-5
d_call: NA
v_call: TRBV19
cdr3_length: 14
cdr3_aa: CASSRRGSQETQYF
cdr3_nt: TGTGCCAGTAGCCGAAGGGGCAGCCAAGAGACCCAGTACTTC

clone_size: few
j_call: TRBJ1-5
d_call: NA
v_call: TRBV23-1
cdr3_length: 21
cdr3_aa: CASSQSRSKGRRHESNQPQHF
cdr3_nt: TGCGCCAGCAGTCAATCGCGTAGTAAGGGACGTCGGCACGAGAGCAATCAGCCCCAGCATTTT

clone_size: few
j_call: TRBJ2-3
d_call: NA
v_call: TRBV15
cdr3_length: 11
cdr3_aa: CATESTDTQYF
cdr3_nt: TGTGCCACCGAGAGCACAGATACGCAGTATTTT

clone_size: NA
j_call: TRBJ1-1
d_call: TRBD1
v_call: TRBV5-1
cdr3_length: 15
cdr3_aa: CASSYDRGQNTEAFF
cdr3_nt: TGCGCCAGCAGCTATGACAGGGGTCAGAACACTGAAGCTTTCTTT

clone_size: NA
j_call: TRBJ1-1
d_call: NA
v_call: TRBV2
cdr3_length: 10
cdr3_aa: CASSAIKAFF
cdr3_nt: TGTGCCAGCAGTGCCATTAAAGCTTTCTTT

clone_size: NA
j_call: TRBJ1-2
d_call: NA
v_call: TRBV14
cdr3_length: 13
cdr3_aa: CASSQDINYGYTF
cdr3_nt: TGTGCCAGCAGCCAAGACATAAACTATGGCTACACCTTC

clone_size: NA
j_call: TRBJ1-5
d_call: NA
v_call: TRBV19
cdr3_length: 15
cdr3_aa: CASSISEGPYQPQHF
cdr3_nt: TGTGCCAGTAGTATAAGCGAGGGGCCCTATCAGCCCCAGCATTTT